This T cell receptor (beta chain) emerged from a study of radiotherapy plus CTLA-4 blockade in lung cancer. The wider study: Objective responses were recorded in about 18% of patients, with disease control recorded in 30% to 35%.

Details on this clone: The target antigen is unknown.

Whole-study results and caveats: After radiotherapy and ipilimumab, tumor-derived clones expanded in peripheral blood.

The CDR3 is 14 residues long. J lost 3 bases, V lost 7 bases, and 8 bases had no gene match. The V gene's germline CDR1 is SGHNT and CDR2 YYREEE (reference sequence). Measured with immunoSEQ multiplex PCR; TCRdb has only the in-frame clones, and not every one. The table has 55,000 or so clones, about 80% seen once. Focal radiation and CTLA-4 blockade (ipilimumab) were tested in chemo-refractory metastatic non-small-cell lung cancer patients. The sample was peripheral blood, taken from a patient treated with radiotherapy plus ipilimumab. The origin of this receptor is a human donor with non-small cell lung cancer whose response to radiotherapy plus ipilimumab could not be evaluated. The rearrangement joins TRBV5-4 to TRBJ2-5, with 8 bases identical to TRBD2. This chain's CDR3 is CASFPRGGEETQYF. The CDR3 DNA follows: TGTGCCAGCTTCCCACGGGGGGGGGAAGAGACCCAGTACTTC.